This TCR beta chain stems from a study of T cell responses to AZD1222 COVID-19 vaccine. The repertoire was sequenced with immunoSEQ multiplex PCR; TCRdb's copy has only in-frame clones and lacks some. The table has roughly 80,000 clones, just over 90% seen once; the top ten hold about 5%. The CDR3 consists of 13 residues. Trimming pared 6 bases from V and 0 bases from J, leaving 5 bases between. CDR1 is MRHNA, CDR2 SNTAGT, per germline. This receptor was obtained from an adult in good health. The sample here was peripheral blood, taken on day 0 of AZD1222 vaccination. The chain uses TRBV6-4 and TRBJ2-2, with D hard to call. Written as DNA, the CDR3 is TGTGCCAGCAGCCCCACGAACACCGGGGAGCTGTTTTTT. Translating gives CASSPTNTGELFF.